This T cell receptor beta chain comes out of a study of OX40 agonist ivuxolimab in advanced cancers. General study points: At 0.1 to 3.0 mg/kg, clonal expansion of CD4+ and CD8+ blood T cells had occurred by week 6.

The assay was immunoSEQ multiplex PCR, and TCRdb's table has in-frame clones only and misses some. The sample shows around 70,000 clones, less than 90% of them seen only once. Details on this clone: As yet, its antigen is unknown.

The V gene's germline CDR1 is LNHNV and CDR2 YYDKDF (reference sequence). With V trimmed by 0 bases and J by 4 bases, 8 bases remained unmatched. The CDR3 contains 16 residues. The starting material was CD4+ or CD8+ T cells sorted from blood, obtained in a trial of the OX40 agonist ivuxolimab. The rearrangement links TRBV15 to TRBJ2-7; 8 bases are a match to TRBD2. This sequence was found in an adult with an advanced solid tumor such as melanoma, head and neck, liver or kidney cancer. The CDR3 nucleotides are TGTGCCACCAGCAGAGATGAGGTAGCGGGAACGTACGAGCAGTACTTC. Translated: CATSRDEVAGTYEQYF.